This T cell receptor beta chain emerged from a study of T cell repertoires in cytomegalovirus infection. This clonotype was recorded many times. TCRdb itself ran the reads through MiXCR, one entry per CDR3 protein. The data show roughly 190,000 distinct CDR3 sequences, with about a tenth seen just once and approximately 4.2% held by the top ten. Germline CDR1 DFQATT, CDR2 SNEGSKA (reference sequence). Trimming took 1 base from V and 5 from J; bases not matched to a gene: 10. The CDR3 covers 15 residues. The sample consisted of PBMCs. The chain joins TRBV20-1 to TRBJ2-7; TRBD1 agrees at 8 bases. The sequence derives from a human donor in good health (CMV status not recorded). Some clones in this sample may be carry-over from other donors' samples. The CDR3 nucleotides read TGCAGTGCTAGAGCACATGGACAGGGCCCCCACGAGCAGTACTTC. Residues: CSARAHGQGPHEQYF.